One and the same sample provided the 18 T cell receptor beta chains below, sequenced in a study of monozygotic twins with inflammatory bowel disease (dated by TCRdb to the late 2010s). Library generation was performed with 5' RACE. Instrument used: Illumina HiSeq 2500. TCRdb reanalyzed the reads, keeping one entry per CDR3 protein sequence and omitting DNA. The sample's clone listing holds approximately 340,000 distinct CDR3 sequences. Around 2% of the sample lies in the top ten. The sequencing sample was made of blood. Source of these receptors: a human donor with ulcerative colitis or Crohn's disease, or a healthy co-twin of an affected twin (not recorded which).

This chain links TRBV10-3 with TRBJ2-7; TCRdb's D call of TRBD1 is untestable without DNA. The CDR3 loop spans 14 amino acids. Germline assignment: CDR1 ENHRY and CDR2 SYGVKD. CDR3 residues: CAYSGVSPPGEQYF.

V and J are TRBV4-3 and TRBJ1-5; the D call from TCRdb, TRBD1, cannot be confirmed without DNA. Germline CDR1 and CDR2: LGHNA and YSLEER. This CDR3 region has 16 residues. This CDR3 is CASSQDGGTYNQPQHF.

J is TRBJ2-2 and V is TRBV7-3. Germline CDR1 is SGHTA and CDR2 is FQGTGA. The CDR3 sequence is 14 residues long. CDR3 sequence reads: CASSPSGNTGELFF.

The chain recombines TRBV25-1 with TRBJ1-4; lacking DNA, the TRBD1 call made by TCRdb goes unchecked. The CDR3 is made up of 14 amino acids. Germline CDR1 reads MGHDK; CDR2 reads SYGVNS. The CDR3 sequence is CASIPDRDGEKLFF.

The rearrangement joins TRBV28 to TRBJ1-2. There are 12 residues in the CDR3. Germline values: CDR1 MDHEN, CDR2 SYDVKM. CDR3 residues: CASSLGLLGYTF.

The rearrangement joins TRBV27 to TRBJ1-2; absent DNA, TCRdb's TRBD1 call cannot be checked. The germline CDR1 and CDR2 sequences are MNHEY and SMNVEV (reference sequence). This CDR3 is 13 amino acids long. The CDR3 reads CASSSVGDNGYTF.

V gene TRBV6-6 combines with J gene TRBJ1-1; absent DNA, TCRdb's TRBD1 call cannot be checked. CDR1 is MNHNY and CDR2 is SVGAGI in the germline V gene (reference sequence). The CDR3 has 13 residues. The CDR3 sequence: CASRGGVFAEAFF.

The chain links TRBV30 to TRBJ2-3; TCRdb reports TRBD2, a call that lacks DNA to check it against. Per the germline V gene, CDR1 is GTSNPN and CDR2 is SVGIG (reference sequence). The CDR3 consists of 14 residues. The CDR3 reads CAFLSAGGLRTQYF.

This chain connects TRBV12-3 or TRBV12-4 to TRBJ2-5; TCRdb picks TRBD1, but there is no DNA to check that call. The CDR3 sequence is 14 residues long. CDR3 protein: CASSLNRELETQYF.

The chain employs TRBV18 and TRBJ2-7; the D call of TRBD2 rests on TCRdb alone, since no DNA is present to check it. Germline lookup yields CDR1 KGHSH and CDR2 LQKENI. The length of the CDR3 is 15 residues. The chain's CDR3 is CASLPPAGATYEQYF.

The V and J genes are TRBV11-1 and TRBJ1-1; with no DNA, the TCRdb D assignment of TRBD1 cannot be verified. From germline, CDR1 is SGHAT and CDR2 FQDESV (reference sequence). The CDR3 is 13 amino acids. The CDR3: CASSFRENTEAFF.

The chain employs TRBV6-5 and TRBJ1-2. Germline V gives CDR1 MNHEY, CDR2 SVGAGI. CDR3 size: 12 residues. CDR3: CASSLDAYGYTF.

This chain uses TRBV6-5 with TRBJ1-5. Germline V lookup: CDR1 MNHEY, CDR2 SVGAGI. This CDR3 has 13 amino acids. The CDR3 is CASSQVNYGAQHF.

The rearrangement joins TRBV27 to TRBJ1-4; TCRdb calls TRBD1, which cannot be checked without DNA. This CDR3 has 14 residues. Per the germline V gene, CDR1 is MNHEY and CDR2 is SMNVEV (reference sequence). The CDR3 is CASRPQRKNEKLFF.

The chain employs TRBV11-2 and TRBJ2-4; TCRdb selects TRBD1, and the lack of DNA leaves this call unchecked. The CDR3 sequence is 18 residues long. Germline CDR1 reads SGHAT; CDR2 reads FQNNGV. The CDR3 reads CASSFWTGRNLAKNIQYF.

The gene calls are TRBV5-5 and TRBJ2-1; TCRdb's D call of TRBD1 is untestable without DNA. CDR3 length: 14 residues. Germline V CDR1 and CDR2: SGHKS, YYEKEE (reference sequence). This CDR3 reads CASRPGQGPNEQFF.

V usage is TRBV9 and J usage is TRBJ1-1. Germline V CDR1 and CDR2: SGDLS, YYNGEE. This CDR3 region has 14 residues. The CDR3: CASSPNTANTEAFF. The complete variable domain, with remaining parts taken from reference TRBV9 and TRBJ1-1, reads DSGVTQTPKHLITATGQRVTLRCSPRSGDLSVYWYQQSLDQGLQFLIQYYNGEERAKGNILERFSAQQFPDLHSELNLSSLELGDSALYFCASSPNTANTEAFFGQGTRLTVV.

The chain couples TRBV12-3 or TRBV12-4 to TRBJ1-3; with no DNA, the TCRdb D assignment of TRBD1 cannot be verified. This CDR3 has 15 amino acids. This CDR3 is CAGTGFSLTGNTIYF.